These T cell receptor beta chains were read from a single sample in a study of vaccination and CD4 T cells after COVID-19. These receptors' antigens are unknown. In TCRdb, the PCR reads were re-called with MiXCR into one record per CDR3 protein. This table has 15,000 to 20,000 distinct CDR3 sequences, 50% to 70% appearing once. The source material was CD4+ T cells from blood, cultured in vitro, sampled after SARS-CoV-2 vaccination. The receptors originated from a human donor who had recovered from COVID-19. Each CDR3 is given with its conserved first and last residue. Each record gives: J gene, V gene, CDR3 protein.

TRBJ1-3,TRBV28,CASSSPLSGNTIYF
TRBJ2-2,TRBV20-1,CSARDRVVAGGSRAGELFF
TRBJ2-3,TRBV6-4,CASRKDRGIADTQYF
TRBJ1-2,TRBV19,CASSKTGINYGYTF
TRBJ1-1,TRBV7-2,CASSLDRGRTANTEAFF
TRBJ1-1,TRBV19,CASSLWTGGAATEAFF
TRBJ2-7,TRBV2,CASRGQRGEQYF
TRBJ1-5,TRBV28,CASRQANQPQHF
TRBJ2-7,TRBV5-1,CARPLIEVGQYF
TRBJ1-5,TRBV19,CASSMGRDQPQHF
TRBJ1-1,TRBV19,CASTLQTGIEAFF
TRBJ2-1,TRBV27,CASNPTGGPSRFF
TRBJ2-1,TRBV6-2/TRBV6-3,CASSWSNEQFF
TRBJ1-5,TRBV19,CASSQQGKGQPQHF
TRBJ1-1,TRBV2,CASSNWGTEAFF
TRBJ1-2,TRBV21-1,CASSKIGLGRRGYTF
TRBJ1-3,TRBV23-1,CASSQSGAWGGTSGNTIYF
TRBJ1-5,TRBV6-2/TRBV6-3,CASRLDSSNQPQHF
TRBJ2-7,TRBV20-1,CSVEQVDRGQYF
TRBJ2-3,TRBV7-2,CASSLDTDTQYF
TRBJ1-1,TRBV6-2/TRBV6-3,CASSDSDRASPEAFF
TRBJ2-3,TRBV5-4,CASSLARLAGADTQYF
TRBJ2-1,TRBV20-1,CSARVFGGDSYNEQFF
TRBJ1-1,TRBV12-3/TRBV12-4,CASSLSRTGGTEAFF
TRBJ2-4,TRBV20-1,CSAREGLGRGGIQYF